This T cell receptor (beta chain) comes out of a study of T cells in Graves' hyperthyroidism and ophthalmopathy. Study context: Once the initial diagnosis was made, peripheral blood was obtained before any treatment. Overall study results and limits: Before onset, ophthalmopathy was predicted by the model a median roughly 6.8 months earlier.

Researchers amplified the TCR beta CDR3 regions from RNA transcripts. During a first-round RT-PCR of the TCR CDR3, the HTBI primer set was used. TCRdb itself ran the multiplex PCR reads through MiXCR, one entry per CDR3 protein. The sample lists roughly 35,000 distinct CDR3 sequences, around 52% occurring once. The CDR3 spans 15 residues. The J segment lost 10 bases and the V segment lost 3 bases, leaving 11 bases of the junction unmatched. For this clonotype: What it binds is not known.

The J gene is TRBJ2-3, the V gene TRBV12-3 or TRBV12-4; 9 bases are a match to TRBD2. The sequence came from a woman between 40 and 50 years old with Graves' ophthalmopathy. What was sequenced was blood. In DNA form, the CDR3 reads TGTGCCAGCAGTTTGGGACTAGCCACGGCGACGGCGCAGTATTTT. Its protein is CASSLGLATATAQYF.